This TCR beta chain was sequenced for a study of blood T cell repertoires in COVID-19. Across the study: Samples came from the United States, Italy and Spain, spanning acute and convalescent COVID-19.

The study recruited people aged about 18 to 90 years across roughly 23 US areas. Participant-reported clinical history was the basis for cohort assignment. Original methodology: Using reference gene primer amplification, nucleated cell counts were estimated. Assay used: immunoSEQ multiplex PCR; TCRdb lists only in-frame clones, some missing. V, J and clone size derive from that table, while D and trimming were established from the DNA sequence. This sample carries around 300,000 clones, 88% of them seen once, and the ten largest clones take less than 3%. The germline V gene encodes CDR1 SNHLY and CDR2 FYNNEI. V was clipped by 10 bases and J by 6 bases; unmatched bases: 11. This CDR3 is built from 13 residues.

Source material: PBMCs or T cells enriched from blood (not recorded which). This receptor was identified in a woman aged 50 to 65 who had recovered from COVID-19. The chain links TRBV2 to TRBJ1-2; 7 bases agree with TRBD1. The CDR3 coding sequence is TGTGCCACCCAAGACAGGGAAGGGGATGGCTACACCTTC. Protein sequence: CATQDREGDGYTF.